The T cell receptor beta chain under discussion was sequenced for a study of OX40 agonist ivuxolimab in advanced cancers. Study-wide background: Having had anti-PD-1, anti-PD-L1 or anti-CTLA-4 therapy before was allowed, and around 39% had some. Partial response was recorded in three patients: one hepatocellular carcinoma and two cutaneous melanoma cases.

Baseline was the first blood sampling point, followed by cycle 4 day 1 and cycle 7 day 1. The method was immunoSEQ multiplex PCR; TCRdb's version includes in-frame clones alone and lacks a portion of them. Of about 46,000 clones in the sample, roughly 85% were seen once. Material: CD4+ or CD8+ T cells sorted from blood, obtained in a trial of the OX40 agonist ivuxolimab. The receptor's source is an adult with an advanced solid tumor such as melanoma, head and neck, liver or kidney cancer.

CDR3 DNA sequence: TGTGCCAGCAGCTTAAACTCGAATAGGGAGCAGTACTTC. Protein: CASSLNSNREQYF. This chain connects TRBV7-9 to TRBJ2-5, with D possibly being TRBD2 (5 bases). The CDR3 is 13 amino acids. Germline lookup yields CDR1 SEHNR and CDR2 FQNEAQ (reference sequence). V was clipped by 2 bases and J by 11 bases, with 15 bases between them.